This T cell receptor (beta chain) is from a study of T-cell reconstitution after alpha-beta-depleted transplantation in children. This clonotype was seen at least ten times. No antigen is known for it. Germline V gene data show CDR1 as SGHKS and CDR2 as YYEKEE (reference sequence). V was pared by 4 bases and J by 6 bases, with 26 bases between. This CDR3 comprises 17 residues. Preparation of the TCRbeta library involved a method that used unique molecular identifiers. Each CDR3 protein is one row after TCRdb ran MiXCR on the PCR reads. The table records hundreds of thousands of distinct CDR3 sequences, roughly 12% of them present only once. Overall study findings and caveats: Recipient T cells and thymic progenitors that survived gave rise to the high TCRbeta diversity observed at day 60 in some patients. Approximately two months post-transplant, alpha-beta T cells reportedly originated from several hundred expanded graft clones. The authors attributed T-cell counts and diversity one year after transplant mostly to newly produced T cells.

Sequences were derived from peripheral blood, sampled 180 days after TCRalphabeta/CD19-depleted stem cell transplant. The V gene is TRBV5-5, the J gene TRBJ2-7; D perhaps matches TRBD2 (5 bases). The source is a male patient under 10 years old who had a stem cell transplant for chronic granulomatous disease, so the T cells may come from the graft donor. In DNA, the CDR3 is TGTGCCAGCAGCGATAGGACGAGAGGGATCCCCCTGTTCGAGCAGTACTTC. Its protein product is CASSDRTRGIPLFEQYF.